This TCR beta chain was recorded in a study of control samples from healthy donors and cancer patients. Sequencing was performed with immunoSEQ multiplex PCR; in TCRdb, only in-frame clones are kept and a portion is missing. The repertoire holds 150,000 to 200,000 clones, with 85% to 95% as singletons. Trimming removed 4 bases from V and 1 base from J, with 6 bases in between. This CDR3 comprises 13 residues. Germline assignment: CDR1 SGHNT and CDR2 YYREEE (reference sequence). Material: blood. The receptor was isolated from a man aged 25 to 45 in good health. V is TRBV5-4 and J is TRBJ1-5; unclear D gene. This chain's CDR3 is CASSMDSNQPQHF. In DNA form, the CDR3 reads TGTGCCAGCAGCATGGACAGCAATCAGCCCCAGCATTTT. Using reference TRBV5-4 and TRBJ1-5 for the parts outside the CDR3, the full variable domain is ETGVTQSPTHLIKTRGQQVTLRCSSQSGHNTVSWYQQALGQGPQFIFQYYREEENGRGNFPPRFSGLQFPNYSSELNVNALELDDSALYLCASSMDSNQPQHFGDGTRLSIL.